The 29 T cell receptor beta chains below were found in one sample sequenced in a study of T cell changes during pregnancy in multiple sclerosis. Sequencing used immunoSEQ multiplex PCR; TCRdb keeps in-frame clones, though not all of them. The sample includes around 68,000 clones, around 91% of them seen just once. Sequenced material: peripheral blood, taken after pregnancy. Every receptor here comes from a female donor in good health, enrolled as a control in a pregnancy study.

This clone is a singleton in its sample. This rearrangement joins TRBV30 to TRBJ1-2; 11 bases map to TRBD1. The CDR3 runs 12 residues. Looked up from germline, CDR1 is GTSNPN and CDR2 is SVGIG (reference sequence). With 3 bases clipped from V and 10 bases from J, the junction kept 4 bases outside the gene matches. CDR3 DNA sequence: TGTGCCTGGAGCCCCGGACAGGGGGCCTACACCTTC. Encoded protein: CAWSPGQGAYTF.

The V and J genes are TRBV5-1 and TRBJ2-1; D gene ambiguous. Trimming stripped 0 bases from V and 2 bases from J, with 15 bases between. In germline, CDR1 is SGHRS, CDR2 YFSETQ. CDR3 length equals 17 residues. CDR3 in DNA: TGCGCCAGCAGCTTGGCCACGGGTCAAACAACCTACAATGAGCAGTTCTTC. Amino acid sequence: CASSLATGQTTYNEQFF.

The chain has TRBV29-1 and TRBJ1-4; the D gene is possibly TRBD1 (5 bases). This CDR3 region has 13 residues. Trimming stripped 7 bases from V and 7 bases from J, with 16 bases between. Per the germline V gene, CDR1 is SQVTM and CDR2 is ANQGSEA. CDR3 in amino acids: CSANDSPGEKLFF. CDR3 nucleotide sequence: TGCAGCGCTAACGACAGTCCAGGTGAAAAACTGTTTTTT.

The rearrangement links TRBV9 to TRBJ2-5; 12 positions match TRBD2. Germline V gene data show CDR1 as SGDLS and CDR2 as YYNGEE. V lost 0 bases to trimming and J lost 3 bases; unmatched junction nucleotides: 0. This CDR3 contains 15 residues. The CDR3 sequence: CASSVGLAGEETQYF. The CDR3 DNA sequence: TGTGCCAGCAGCGTAGGACTAGCGGGGGAAGAGACCCAGTACTTC.

V gene TRBV11-3 combines with J gene TRBJ1-1; weak D call: TRBD1 (5 bases). CDR1 is SGHNT, CDR2 YENEEA, per germline. This CDR3 contains 17 residues. V was cut by 0 bases and J by 0 bases, with 14 bases left in between. CDR3 sequence (DNA): TGTGCCAGCAGCTTAGATGGCCAGGGCTATGTGAACACTGAAGCTTTCTTT. Protein sequence: CASSLDGQGYVNTEAFF.

This clone was seen just once. The rearrangement joins TRBV2 to TRBJ1-6; D might be TRBD1 (5 bases). V was trimmed by 7 bases and J by 0 bases, leaving 16 bases between them. This CDR3 has 17 amino acids. CDR1 and CDR2 (germline): SNHLY, FYNNEI. For the CDR3, the DNA is TGTGCCAGCACCGAAACAGGTCCCAACTCCTATAATTCACCCCTCCACTTT. This codes for CASTETGPNSYNSPLHF.

V usage is TRBV14 and J usage is TRBJ1-4, with D unresolved. The CDR3 runs to 14 residues. Per the germline V gene, CDR1 is SGHDN and CDR2 is FVKESK. V dropped 2 bases and J dropped 0 bases, with 4 bases sitting between them. This chain's CDR3 is CASSQPATNEKLFF. CDR3 nucleotide sequence: TGTGCCAGCAGCCAACCAGCAACTAATGAAAAACTGTTTTTT.

The chain employs TRBV5-5 and TRBJ1-2; TRBD1 aligns across 11 bases. Trimming took 4 bases from V and 7 from J; bases not matched to a gene: 9. Germline V lookup: CDR1 SGHKS, CDR2 YYEKEE (reference sequence). The CDR3 consists of 15 residues. The CDR3 sequence: CASSPYPGQGGGYTF. The DNA for the CDR3 is TGTGCCAGCAGCCCCTACCCGGGACAGGGGGGTGGCTACACCTTC.

This clone appeared once. The chain is built from TRBV29-1 and TRBJ2-7; D gene uncertain. The CDR3 length is 15 residues. The V gene lost 2 bases and the J gene lost 2 bases, with 16 bases spanning the gap. Germline CDR1 reads SQVTM; CDR2 reads ANQGSEA. In DNA form, the CDR3 reads TGCAGCGTTGAAACACTGGGTCCTAGAACCTACGAGCAGTACTTC. Translating it yields CSVETLGPRTYEQYF.

The chain carries TRBV7-2 and TRBJ1-6, with 8 bases matching TRBD1. V shed 1 base, J shed 4 bases, and the junction held 12 bases outside the gene matches. This CDR3 region has 19 residues. Germline CDR1 reads SGHTA; CDR2 reads FQGNSA. The CDR3 region is CASSLVWTGPSSYNSPLHF. The CDR3 nucleotides are TGTGCCAGCAGCTTAGTTTGGACAGGGCCCTCCTCATATAATTCACCCCTCCACTTT.

The chain recombines TRBV11-1 with TRBJ2-1; TRBD1 matches at 7 bases. J gave up 7 bases and V 1 base, and 7 bases lay outside the gene matches. Germline V CDR1 and CDR2: SGHAT, FQDESV (reference sequence). The CDR3 is 15 residues long. The CDR3 nucleotides are TGTGCCAGCAGCTTAGGGGACAGTTGGAGAAATGAGCAGTTCTTC. Protein sequence: CASSLGDSWRNEQFF.

This rearrangement joins TRBV7-2 to TRBJ2-7; the match to TRBD1 covers 8 bases. Germline V gene lookup returns CDR1 SGHTA and CDR2 FQGNSA. Trimming removed 4 bases from V and 4 bases from J; junction bases left unmatched: 6. The CDR3 is 14 residues long. CDR3 coding DNA: TGTGCCAGCAGCTCCCAGGGGGCGCAGTACGAGCAGTACTTC. The encoded protein is CASSSQGAQYEQYF.

V usage is TRBV10-3 and J usage is TRBJ2-1; 7 bases fit TRBD1. Unmatched junction bases numbered 12, after V lost 4 bases and J lost 6 bases. This CDR3 has 16 amino acids. Germline lookup yields CDR1 ENHRY and CDR2 SYGVKD. The DNA of the CDR3 is TGTGCCATCAGTGGGACGGGACAGCTGGCCGCCAATGAGCAGTTCTTC. It yields the protein CAISGTGQLAANEQFF.

The genes are TRBV7-2 and TRBJ1-3, with D possibly being TRBD1 (5 bases). CDR1 is SGHTA, CDR2 FQGNSA, per germline. The CDR3 consists of 16 residues. V lost 5 bases and J 2 bases, leaving 16 bases between the germline ends. CDR3 region: CASSPRTQAPGNTIYF. The CDR3 DNA is TGTGCCAGCAGCCCACGCACACAGGCTCCTGGAAACACCATATATTTT.

The rearrangement uses TRBV7-8 and TRBJ2-3; 8 bases map to TRBD2. CDR1 and CDR2 (germline): SGHVS, FQNEAQ. With V trimmed by 8 bases and J by 1 base, 11 bases remained unmatched. CDR3 length: 16 residues. Here the CDR3 DNA reads TGTGCCAGCGGGACCCGGGGGCGGGGGGGCACAGATACGCAGTATTTT. Protein product: CASGTRGRGGTDTQYF.

The chain couples TRBV7-2 to TRBJ1-1; TRBD1 matches at 10 bases. Germline lookup yields CDR1 SGHTA and CDR2 FQGNSA. This CDR3 spans 17 amino acids. J was trimmed by 3 bases and V by 5 bases; bases with no gene match: 12. Written as DNA, the CDR3 is TGTGCCAGCAGCCAAGGGGTATCCGGGACAGGGGACACTGAAGCTTTCTTT. Amino acids: CASSQGVSGTGDTEAFF.

V is TRBV2 and J is TRBJ2-5, with a tentative D call TRBD1 (5 bases). Germline CDR1 is SNHLY and CDR2 is FYNNEI. V dropped 4 bases and J dropped 1 base, with 16 bases sitting between them. This CDR3 contains 16 residues. DNA for the CDR3: TGTGCCAGCAGTGGAAGTCCAGCGCAGGGCCAAGAGACCCAGTACTTC. Protein: CASSGSPAQGQETQYF.

The J gene is TRBJ2-5, the V gene TRBV4-3, with TRBD2 as a possible D gene (7 bases). Trimming pared 5 bases from V and 5 bases from J, leaving 12 bases between. The CDR3 is 13 residues long. Germline CDR1 and CDR2: LGHNA and YSLEER. CDR3 bases: TGCGCCAGCAGCGGGGGGGCACGGGAGACCCAGTACTTC. It codes for CASSGGARETQYF.

The CDR3 sequence is CASSLGAGDRETF. CDR3 in DNA: TGTGCCAGCAGCTTAGGAGCAGGGGACAGGGAAACCTTC. The chain joins TRBV7-2 to TRBJ1-2, with 9 bases fitting TRBD1. This CDR3 is built from 13 residues. Losses at the gene ends were 1 base for V and 14 bases for J; bases not matched to a gene: 8. Germline V gene sequence: CDR1 SGHTA, CDR2 FQGNSA.

The rearrangement uses TRBV4-3 and TRBJ2-3; D perhaps matches TRBD2 (5 bases). The germline CDR1 and CDR2 sequences are LGHNA and YSLEER. Trimming removed 4 bases from V and 2 bases from J, with 7 bases in between. This CDR3 is 13 amino acids long. CDR3 sequence: CASSPSYTDTQYF. As DNA, the CDR3 is TGCGCCAGCAGCCCTAGCTACACAGATACGCAGTATTTT.

In DNA form, the CDR3 reads TGTGCCAGCAGCCAAGCCGGGAAACAGGGTTTGCGCTACGAGCAGTACTTC. As protein: CASSQAGKQGLRYEQYF. V is TRBV14 and J is TRBJ2-7; D is perhaps TRBD1 (6 bases). Germline V gene lookup returns CDR1 SGHDN and CDR2 FVKESK. This CDR3 has 17 amino acids. The germline V and J ends were trimmed by 1 base and 3 bases, with 19 bases remaining between them.

The chain recombines TRBV7-8 with TRBJ2-7; possible D gene TRBD2, 6 bases. Trimming left V 1 base short and J 7 bases short, with 17 bases between. The CDR3 is 15 residues long. Germline CDR1 and CDR2: SGHVS and FQNEAQ. The CDR3: CASSLGARRGVEQYF. The CDR3 nucleotides read TGTGCCAGCAGCTTAGGGGCAAGGAGGGGAGTGGAGCAGTACTTC.

This rearrangement joins TRBV7-9 to TRBJ2-2; D is ambiguous. V was cut by 2 bases and J by 8 bases, with 12 bases left in between. The CDR3 consists of 14 residues. Germline V gene data show CDR1 as SEHNR and CDR2 as FQNEAQ (reference sequence). The CDR3 loop is CASSLISRAGELFF. The DNA of the CDR3 is TGTGCCAGCAGCTTAATTTCCCGAGCAGGGGAGCTGTTTTTT.

J is TRBJ1-2 and V is TRBV7-9, with D uncertain. CDR3 length equals 14 residues. The germline CDR1 and CDR2 sequences are SEHNR and FQNEAQ (reference sequence). The ends were cut back, 4 bases at V and 5 bases at J, with 14 bases in the middle. CDR3 in amino acids: CASSSGVREYGYTF. Written as DNA, the CDR3 is TGTGCCAGCAGCTCCGGGGTCCGAGAATATGGCTACACCTTC.

V and J are TRBV4-3 and TRBJ1-1, with D perhaps matching TRBD1 (5 bases). CDR1 and CDR2 (germline): LGHNA, YSLEER. Trimming stripped 5 bases from V and 6 bases from J, with 28 bases between. The CDR3 length is 18 residues. The CDR3 coding sequence is TGCGCCAGCAGCACCCTAACGATGCGGGGGGGGATGAGGGCTGAAGCTTTCTTT. This translates into CASSTLTMRGGMRAEAFF.

Ten or more counts support this clone. The chain uses TRBV19 and TRBJ1-2; 12 bases line up with TRBD1. The V gene end was trimmed by 5 bases and the J gene end by 8 bases; junction bases not matched to a gene: 9. The V gene's germline CDR1 is LNHDA and CDR2 SQIVND (reference sequence). The CDR3 has 15 residues. The CDR3 protein is CASSPLGTGGRGYTF. The CDR3 nucleotides are TGTGCCAGTAGTCCCCTGGGGACAGGGGGCCGAGGCTACACCTTC.

The chain is built from TRBV6-5 and TRBJ2-7, with D maybe TRBD1 (5 bases). V was trimmed by 2 bases and J by 1 base, leaving 6 bases between them. Germline V gene data show CDR1 as MNHEY and CDR2 as SVGAGI. This CDR3 contains 13 residues. This chain's CDR3 is CASSYRGSYEQYF. The CDR3 DNA follows: TGTGCCAGCAGTTACAGGGGTTCCTACGAGCAGTACTTC.

The V gene is TRBV10-3, the J gene TRBJ1-1; 9 bases align to TRBD1. V dropped 5 bases and J dropped 4; count of bases not matched to a gene: 8. The CDR3 loop spans 15 amino acids. Looked up from germline, CDR1 is ENHRY and CDR2 is SYGVKD. As DNA, the CDR3 is TGTGCCATCAGTCGGCGGGACAGGGTATTCACTGAAGCTTTCTTT. As protein: CAISRRDRVFTEAFF.

The chain couples TRBV30 to TRBJ1-2; 11 bases fit TRBD1. V was clipped by 3 bases and J by 8 bases; unmatched bases: 14. This CDR3 is 16 amino acids long. Germline CDR1 is GTSNPN and CDR2 is SVGIG (reference sequence). The CDR3: CAWRGRLGQGAKGYTF. The CDR3 region has the DNA TGTGCCTGGAGGGGACGACTCGGACAGGGGGCAAAAGGCTACACCTTC.